The entry that follows covers one T cell receptor (beta chain) sequence. The CDR3 has 17 residues. The V gene lost 0 bases and the J gene lost 3 bases, with 16 bases spanning the gap. Germline CDR1 is LGHNA and CDR2 is YNFKEQ. These data come from a study of T cell changes during pregnancy in multiple sclerosis. Here immunoSEQ multiplex PCR was the method, and the copy in TCRdb shows in-frame clones only, minus some. The data hold roughly 100,000 clones, with 80% to 95% observed a single time. The chain carries TRBV4-2 and TRBJ2-3; D is perhaps TRBD1 (5 bases). This specimen was peripheral blood, taken after pregnancy. The clonotype originates from a female donor with multiple sclerosis, enrolled in a pregnancy study. The CDR3 loop is CASSQDWRQRSTDTQYF. The CDR3 DNA is TGTGCCAGCAGCCAAGATTGGCGACAGAGGAGTACAGATACGCAGTATTTT.